This TCR beta chain was sequenced during a study of tissue T cells after allogeneic stem cell transplantation. Study findings and constraints: Across patients, clones rarely overlapped, yet motif clusters were shared tissue-specifically. Tissue-detected TCR repertoire was only partly captured by blood and spleen T cells.

Survey-depth TCRbeta CDR3 sequencing reported V/J genes and productive frequencies. Assay: immunoSEQ multiplex PCR; the TCRdb copy retains only in-frame clones and omits some. The sample holds about 9,000 clones; around 45% are singletons and the top ten take 6% to 7.5%. Time point given: mouse harvest day 7 after allogeneic transplant. The graft held 10^6 splenic CD5+ T cells and 10^7 T-cell-depleted bone marrow cells. Mice had MHC-mismatched B6 into BALB/c GVHD, sampled day 7 or 14. Germline assignment: CDR1 KGHPV and CDR2 FQNQEV (reference sequence). The J segment lost 2 bases and the V segment lost 6 bases, leaving 1 base of the junction unmatched. CDR3 size: 12 residues. This clone was seen a few times. Its antigen is undetermined. Gene and germline names: mouse. The read finishes 1 residue shy of the CDR3 end, and the germline J gene is used to complete it.

V and J are TRBV26 and TRBJ2-7, with TRBD1 matching 7 bases. The sequence came from a female BALB/c mouse given C57BL/6 T cells with graft-versus-host disease after an allogeneic hematopoietic cell transplant. The sequenced sample was gut tissue. The sequenced CDR3 bases are TGTGCCAGCAGCGGGACAGCCTATGAACAGTAC. Translated: CASSGTAYEQY. The entire CDR3 sequence reads CASSGTAYEQYF.